This TCR beta chain was profiled in a study of regulatory T cells in long-lasting Graves disease. Regarding time point: persistent/refractory GD, antithyroid drugs over 5 years with positive TRAb. TCR sequences were obtained from RNA taken from PBMCs. The CDR3 has 13 residues. Germline assignment: CDR1 SQVTM and CDR2 ANQGSEA. Trimming removed 0 bases from V and 3 bases from J, with 6 bases in between. Construction of the TCR beta libraries employed iRepertoire HTBI primers in conjunction with Arm-PCR of CDR3 regions. MiXCR was run by TCRdb on the multiplex PCR reads, yielding one entry per CDR3 protein. The profile shows roughly 430,000 distinct CDR3 sequences, roughly 21% of them singletons.

V usage is TRBV29-1 and J usage is TRBJ1-5; maybe TRBD1 (6 bases). The receptor's source is a female donor with Graves disease. Source: peripheral blood mononuclear cells (PBMCs), taken when the disease was refractory, from a patient treated with antithyroid drugs. The CDR3 sequence: CSVEEGANQPQHF. In nucleotides, the CDR3 is TGCAGCGTTGAAGAGGGGGCCAATCAGCCCCAGCATTTT.